The 16 T cell receptor beta chains listed next were all sequenced from one sample in a study of T-cell reconstitution after alpha-beta-depleted transplantation in children. Preparation of the TCRbeta library was carried out with unique molecular identifiers. TCRdb analysed the PCR reads with MiXCR anew, one entry per CDR3 protein. This sample yields 500,000 to 600,000 distinct CDR3 sequences, of which less than 35% are seen a single time; approximately 2.3% belongs to the top ten. This material consisted of PBMCs from the stem cell graft donor, taken from the stem cell graft. The receptors come from a human donor who donated a stem cell graft to a child with aplastic anemia.

As DNA, the CDR3 is TGTGCCACCAGGGGTCCTCTTGGAAGCTATGGCTACACCTTC. Amino acids: CATRGPLGSYGYTF. The chain employs TRBV15 and TRBJ1-2; D ambiguous. The germline V gene has CDR1 LNHNV and CDR2 YYDKDF (reference sequence). CDR3 length: 14 residues. V gave up 6 bases and J gave up 4 bases, with 15 bases separating them.

This clonotype was seen a handful of times. V usage is TRBV18 and J usage is TRBJ2-3; D could derive from TRBD1 or TRBD2 (5 bases each). The CDR3 is 17 residues long. Germline-derived CDR1 and CDR2 are KGHSH and LQKENI. Trimming pared 3 bases from V and 0 bases from J, leaving 16 bases between. CDR3 bases: TGTGCCAGCTCACCCCTGCCCGGGACGGGAAGCACAGATACGCAGTATTTT. Translated, it gives CASSPLPGTGSTDTQYF.

The chain recombines TRBV4-3 with TRBJ2-1, with unresolved D. Germline CDR1 LGHNA, CDR2 YSLEER. This CDR3 contains 16 residues. The V end lost 1 base, the J end lost 2 bases, and 12 bases lay between the germline ends. The CDR3 region has the DNA TGCGCCAGCAGCCAAGGCCCTTTTAGGGCCTACAATGAGCAGTTCTTC. Protein: CASSQGPFRAYNEQFF.

The J gene is TRBJ1-2, the V gene TRBV30; D possibly corresponds to TRBD1 (5 bases). V was shortened by 6 bases and J by 8 bases, with 10 bases between the two germline ends. In germline, CDR1 is GTSNPN, CDR2 SVGIG (reference sequence). The CDR3 totals 10 residues. The CDR3 DNA reads as TGTGCCTGCGCACGGGGCGGCTACACCTTC. Its protein product is CACARGGYTF. The full variable domain, in which reference TRBV30 and TRBJ1-2 provide the parts outside the CDR3, is SQTIHQWPATLVQPVGSPLSLECTVEGTSNPNLYWYRQAAGRGLQLLFYSVGIGQISSEVPQNLSASRPQDRQFILSSKKLLLSDSGFYLCACARGGYTFGSGTRLTVV.

The chain combines TRBV30 with TRBJ1-2; D is unresolved. CDR3 size: 16 residues. Trimming cost V 3 bases and J 0 bases, with 17 bases left between them. The germline V gene has CDR1 GTSNPN and CDR2 SVGIG (reference sequence). Here the CDR3 reads CAWRGSGVRPNYGYTF. The CDR3 DNA follows: TGTGCCTGGAGGGGAAGCGGGGTCCGGCCTAACTATGGCTACACCTTC.

This chain connects TRBV4-2 to TRBJ2-1; D uncertain. V lost 2 bases and J lost 7, with 6 bases in between. Germline V gene data show CDR1 as LGHNA and CDR2 as YNFKEQ. The CDR3 has 12 amino acids. DNA for the CDR3: TGTGCCAGCAGCCAAATCGGAAATGAGCAGTTCTTC. It is translated as CASSQIGNEQFF.

This chain links TRBV5-6 with TRBJ1-5; TRBD1 might be the D (5 bases). This CDR3 has 15 amino acids. The germline gives CDR1 SGHDT, CDR2 YYEEEE. The V end was cut by 7 bases, the J end by 2 bases, with 16 bases between. The CDR3 coding sequence is TGTGCCAGCGCACTTAGGCAGGGCGGCAATCAGCCCCAGCATTTT. Translating gives CASALRQGGNQPQHF.

The chain has TRBV15 and TRBJ2-1; the match to TRBD2 covers 11 bases. The trim removed 5 bases at V and 2 bases at J, leaving 2 bases unmatched. Per germline, CDR1 LNHNV and CDR2 YYDKDF (reference sequence). The CDR3 is 15 residues long. This CDR3 is CATSYSGRAYNEQFF. DNA of the CDR3: TGTGCCACCAGCTATAGCGGGAGGGCCTACAATGAGCAGTTCTTC.

The sample holds one count of this clonotype. This sequence joins TRBV9 and TRBJ2-3; D possibly matches TRBD1 or TRBD2 (5 bases each). Per the germline V gene, CDR1 is SGDLS and CDR2 is YYNGEE. Trimming stripped 0 bases from V and 7 bases from J, with 12 bases between. CDR3 size: 14 residues. The CDR3 here is CASSVGSGLHTQYF. DNA for the CDR3: TGTGCCAGCAGCGTAGGATCGGGGCTCCATACGCAGTATTTT.

This clonotype was detected ten times or more. The chain carries TRBV12-3 or TRBV12-4 and TRBJ2-7; D uncertain. Deletions cut 3 bases from V and 6 bases from J, with 12 bases between. CDR3 length: 13 amino acids. The CDR3 here is CASSLRESGEQYF. DNA of the CDR3: TGTGCCAGCAGTTTGAGAGAAAGTGGCGAGCAGTACTTC.

This clonotype has just a few counts. The rearrangement joins TRBV12-3 or TRBV12-4 to TRBJ2-1; D remains unclear. V dropped 6 bases and J dropped 0 bases, with 12 bases sitting between them. The CDR3 is made up of 15 amino acids. The CDR3 is CASSASPSSYNEQFF. The CDR3 DNA sequence: TGTGCCAGCAGCGCCAGCCCAAGCTCCTACAATGAGCAGTTCTTC.

The rearrangement joins TRBV29-1 to TRBJ1-1; the match to TRBD1 covers 7 bases. Germline CDR1 SQVTM, CDR2 ANQGSEA. The CDR3 spans 14 residues. In DNA, the CDR3 is TGCAGTGCCGGGACAGTGGGGGTTAACACTGAAGCTTTCTTT. Its translation: CSAGTVGVNTEAFF.

This clonotype was counted between two and nine times. The V call is TRBV18, the J call TRBJ2-7; 7 bases align to TRBD1. CDR1 is KGHSH, CDR2 LQKENI, per germline. The CDR3 is made up of 12 amino acids. After removal of 4 bases from V and 9 bases from J, the junction contained 6 bases not matched to a gene. CDR3 in amino acids: CASSRDRGGQYV. The CDR3 DNA is TGTGCCAGCTCACGGGACAGAGGCGGGCAGTACGTC.

This clonotype was seen more than once but under ten times. The rearrangement links TRBV12-3 or TRBV12-4 to TRBJ1-6, with D unclear. Trimming stripped 2 bases from V and 9 bases from J, with 5 bases between. The CDR3 runs 12 residues. CDR3 sequence reads: CASSLLRSPLHF. The CDR3 DNA is TGTGCCAGCAGTTTACTACGTTCACCCCTCCACTTT.

The chain links TRBV7-2 to TRBJ2-5, with 8 positions matching TRBD2. The CDR3 is 14 amino acids. With 7 bases clipped from V and 2 bases from J, the junction kept 6 bases outside the gene matches. From germline, CDR1 is SGHTA and CDR2 FQGNSA. The CDR3 nucleotides read TGTGCCAGCACCATCACTAGCGGACAAGAGACCCAGTACTTC. Residues: CASTITSGQETQYF. Complete variable domain (other parts from reference TRBV7-2 and TRBJ2-5): GAGVSQSPSNKVTEKGKDVELRCDPISGHTALYWYRQSLGQGLEFLIYFQGNSAPDKSGLPSDRFSAERTGGSVSTLTIQRTQQEDSAVYLCASTITSGQETQYFGPGTRLLVL.

J is TRBJ2-3 and V is TRBV6-5; TRBD2 matches 13 bases. V trimming: 3 bases; J trimming: 6 bases; junction bases outside the gene matches: 9. The V gene's germline CDR1 is MNHEY and CDR2 SVGAGI. CDR3 length: 17 residues. CDR3 protein: CASSYRAGTSGADTQYF. As DNA, the CDR3 is TGTGCCAGCAGTTATCGCGCAGGGACTAGCGGGGCCGATACGCAGTATTTT.